The clone carrying this TCR beta chain occurred many times. Its matching antigen is unknown. This entry is derived from a study of T cell repertoires in cytomegalovirus infection. About the research overall: Carrying CMV and the relevant HLA type showed in public TCR beta signatures.

MiXCR was run by TCRdb on the reads, yielding one entry per CDR3 protein. The sample holds about 130,000 distinct CDR3 sequences, roughly 9% seen once. Overall study results and limits: CMV-specific TCR beta clonotypes restricted by HLA-C dominated the ex vivo response. CMV carriers having the relevant HLA were flagged by cumulative public TCR beta family frequency.

Trimming removed 4 bases at V and 5 bases at J, with 14 bases between. The germline CDR1 and CDR2 sequences are SGHTA and FQGNSA. The CDR3 loop spans 14 amino acids. The sample comprised PBMCs. This clonotype was obtained from a human donor in good health (CMV status not recorded). Some clones in this sample may be carry-over from other donors' samples. The chain carries TRBV7-2 and TRBJ2-5; D is uncertain. The chain's CDR3 is CASSSIHGVETQYF. CDR3 sequence (DNA): TGTGCCAGCAGCTCCATACATGGGGTGGAGACCCAGTACTTC.